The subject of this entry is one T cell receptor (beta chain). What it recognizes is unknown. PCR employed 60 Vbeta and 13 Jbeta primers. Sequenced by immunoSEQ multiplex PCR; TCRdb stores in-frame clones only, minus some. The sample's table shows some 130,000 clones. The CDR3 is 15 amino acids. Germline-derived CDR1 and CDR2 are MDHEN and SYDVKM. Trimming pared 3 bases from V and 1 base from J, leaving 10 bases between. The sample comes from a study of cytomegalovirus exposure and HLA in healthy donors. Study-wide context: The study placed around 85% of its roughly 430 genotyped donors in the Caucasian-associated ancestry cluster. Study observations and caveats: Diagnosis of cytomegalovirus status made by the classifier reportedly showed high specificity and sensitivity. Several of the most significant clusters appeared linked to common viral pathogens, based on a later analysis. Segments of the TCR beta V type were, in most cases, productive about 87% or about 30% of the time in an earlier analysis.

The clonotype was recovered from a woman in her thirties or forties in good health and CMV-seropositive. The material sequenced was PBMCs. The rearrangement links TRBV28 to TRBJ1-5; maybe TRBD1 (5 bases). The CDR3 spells CASSLWAGSNQPQHF. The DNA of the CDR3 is TGTGCCAGCAGTTTGTGGGCAGGGAGCAATCAGCCCCAGCATTTT.